The 11 T cell receptor beta chains presented below share a single source sample, sequenced in a study of siplizumab effects on memory and regulatory T cells. The table came from immunoSEQ multiplex PCR; TCRdb's copy has only in-frame clones and leaves some out. The data contain some 100,000 clones, 80% to 95% of them singletons. The sample was CD8+ T cells sorted from blood. These receptors all stem from a human donor in good health.

This clone came up once. Other DNA sequences in the same sample also yield this CDR3. V and J are TRBV5-4 and TRBJ2-3; 9 positions match TRBD2. Germline-derived CDR1 and CDR2 are SGHNT and YYREEE (reference sequence). V trimming: 5 bases; J trimming: 1 base; junction bases outside the gene matches: 5. This CDR3 comprises 15 residues. The CDR3 coding sequence is TGTGCCAGCAGTCTGGCGGGGGGGGGCACAGATACGCAGTATTTT. It codes for CASSLAGGGTDTQYF.

This chain links TRBV5-5 with TRBJ2-1; D is uncertain. Deletions cut 0 bases from V and 0 bases from J, with 4 bases between. Germline V lookup: CDR1 SGHKS, CDR2 YYEKEE (reference sequence). This CDR3 is 14 amino acids long. The CDR3 here is CASSLASSYNEQFF. CDR3 in DNA: TGTGCCAGCAGCTTGGCTAGCTCCTACAATGAGCAGTTCTTC.

The chain carries TRBV7-9 and TRBJ1-4, with a weak D call TRBD1 (5 bases). CDR1 is SEHNR and CDR2 is FQNEAQ in the germline V gene (reference sequence). The CDR3 has 16 amino acids. V lost 5 bases and J 5 bases, leaving 18 bases between the germline ends. The CDR3: CASSPRGDGRNEKLFF. As DNA, the CDR3 is TGTGCCAGCAGCCCGCGCGGGGACGGACGGAATGAAAAACTGTTTTTT.

The genes are TRBV2 and TRBJ1-1; weak D call: TRBD1 (5 bases). The CDR3 has 16 residues. CDR1 and CDR2 from the germline V gene are SNHLY and FYNNEI. Trimming took 2 bases from V and 1 from J, leaving 14 bases between them. As DNA, the CDR3 is TGTGCCAGCAGTGAACTGCTCGGGGGGGGGAACACTGAAGCTTTCTTT. This translates into CASSELLGGGNTEAFF.

The rearrangement uses TRBV14 and TRBJ2-3; no clear D gene. Trimming removed 1 base at V and 1 base at J, with 9 bases between. The CDR3 is 15 amino acids. Germline assignment: CDR1 SGHDN and CDR2 FVKESK. The CDR3 DNA follows: TGTGCCAGCAGCCAAGTGGCAGGCCGCACAGATACGCAGTATTTT. This sequence encodes CASSQVAGRTDTQYF.

This clone has just one count. Other DNA sequences from this sample encode an identical CDR3 as well. The V and J genes are TRBV13 and TRBJ1-5; D is ambiguous. Trimming shortened V by 3 bases and J by 7 bases, and 7 bases separated the two germline ends. Germline CDR1 and CDR2: PRHDT and FYEKMQ (reference sequence). The CDR3 consists of 12 residues. The CDR3 bases are TGTGCCAGCAGCTTGTTTAACCAGCCCCAGCATTTT. This codes for CASSLFNQPQHF.

The V gene is TRBV15, the J gene TRBJ1-5; D unresolved. Trimming took off 0 bases at V and 6 bases at J, with 9 bases between the two ends. The CDR3 contains 14 residues. Germline V CDR1 and CDR2: LNHNV, YYDKDF (reference sequence). CDR3 coding DNA: TGTGCCACCAGCAGAGATAATGGGCCTCAGCCCCAGCATTTT. Protein: CATSRDNGPQPQHF.

The chain carries TRBV7-9 and TRBJ2-1, with 11 bases aligning to TRBD1. Germline trimming cut 1 base from V and 7 bases from J; bases unmatched to any gene: 3. The V gene's germline CDR1 is SEHNR and CDR2 FQNEAQ (reference sequence). This CDR3 spans 15 amino acids. Here the CDR3 reads CASSLGDRGLNEQFF. CDR3 bases: TGTGCCAGCAGCTTAGGGGACAGGGGGTTGAATGAGCAGTTCTTC.

The CDR3 DNA follows: TGTGCCAGCAGCTTAGTTAGCGCGAGCTCCTACGAGCAGTACTTC. Translation gives CASSLVSASSYEQYF. The chain recombines TRBV7-9 with TRBJ2-7, with D maybe TRBD2 (5 bases). The V end was cut by 1 base, the J end by 0 bases, with 10 bases between. The germline CDR1 and CDR2 sequences are SEHNR and FQNEAQ (reference sequence). The CDR3 runs to 15 residues.

V gene TRBV7-9 combines with J gene TRBJ1-2; no clear D gene. With 2 bases removed from V and 8 bases from J, the gap between germline ends came to 9 bases. Germline V CDR1 and CDR2: SEHNR, FQNEAQ (reference sequence). CDR3 size: 12 residues. The CDR3 DNA reads TGTGCCAGCAGCTTAATGGCGAAGGGCTACACCTTC. Its protein is CASSLMAKGYTF.

The chain has TRBV7-6 and TRBJ2-3, with D hard to call. Trimming removed 0 bases from V and 6 bases from J, with 7 bases in between. CDR1 SGHVS and CDR2 FNYEAQ come from the germline V gene. The CDR3 length is 13 residues. The CDR3 region has the DNA TGTGCCAGCAGCTTAGCCATAGTGGATACGCAGTATTTT. Its protein product is CASSLAIVDTQYF.